Listed below are T cell receptor beta chains from one sample, sequenced in a study of CD8 T cells in Susac syndrome. TCRdb independently ran MiXCR on the immunoSEQ multiplex PCR reads; one entry per CDR3 protein. The sample gives fewer than 150,000 distinct CDR3 sequences, around nine tenths of which show up once; about 0.23% is in the top ten. Sequencing input: CD8+ T cells from PBMCs. The receptors here all came from a human donor with multiple sclerosis. The CDR3 runs from the conserved cysteine through the conserved F or W. The D gene is left open where the match is weak. Not all rows give a size; the values are once, few, many and, for expanded clones, a class.

>few|-|TRBV30|TRBJ2-7
TGTGCCTGGAGTGTGGTTTCCTACGAGCAGTACTTC
CAWSVVSYEQYF
>once|-|TRBV5-5|TRBJ2-7
TGTGCCAGCAGCTTGGCCTATTCAGGAGGCAGCTCCTACGAGCAGTACTTC
CASSLAYSGGSSYEQYF
>few|-|TRBV18|TRBJ2-2
TGTGCCAGCTCACCGGGCCTGAACACCGGGGAGCTGTTTTTT
CASSPGLNTGELFF
>-|TRBD2|TRBV18|TRBJ2-3
TGTGCCAGCTCACCTCTAGCGGCTAGCACAGATACGCAGTATTTT
CASSPLAASTDTQYF
>few|TRBD1|TRBV27|TRBJ2-7
TGTGCCAGCAGTTTAGGGACAGGTTCCTACGAGCAGTACTTC
CASSLGTGSYEQYF
>-|TRBD1|TRBV3-1|TRBJ2-6
TGTGCCAGCAGCCCCCCCGGGACAGGGGATCTGCCAGCTGGGGCCAACGTCCTGACTTTC
CASSPPGTGDLPAGANVLTF
>-|-|TRBV12-3/TRBV12-4|TRBJ2-3
TGTGCCAGCAGCATCTTAGGAGGGAAGGTTGGCACAGATACGCAGTATTTT
CASSILGGKVGTDTQYF
>-|TRBD1|TRBV5-4|TRBJ1-1
TGTGCCAGCAGCGCGTACAGGGGGCGAACTGAAGCTTTCTTT
CASSAYRGRTEAFF
>-|-|TRBV7-9|TRBJ2-4
TGTGCCAGCAGCCCCCCAGGGTCCTCGGAAAACATTCAGTACTTC
CASSPPGSSENIQYF
>-|TRBD1|TRBV7-9|TRBJ2-7
TGTGCCAGCAGCTTTACGGGACAGACCTCCTACGAGCAGTACTTC
CASSFTGQTSYEQYF
>-|-|TRBV27|TRBJ2-3
TGTGCCAGCAGTCCAACCACAGATACGCAGTATTTT
CASSPTTDTQYF
>-|-|TRBV6-2/TRBV6-3|TRBJ2-1
TGTGCCAGCAGACGCGGGTCCAATGAGCAGTTCTTC
CASRRGSNEQFF
>once|-|TRBV27|TRBJ1-2
TGTGCCAGCAGTTTAGCGTCTGGATATGGCTACACCTTC
CASSLASGYGYTF
>-|-|TRBV28|TRBJ2-7
TGTGCCAGCAGTGGCGGCTCCTACGAGCAGTACTTC
CASSGGSYEQYF
>-|-|TRBV28|TRBJ2-5
TGTGCCAGCACCCCCGGAGGCATGGAGACCCAGTACTTC
CASTPGGMETQYF
>-|-|TRBV6-5|TRBJ2-2
TGTGCCAGCAGGTTGGACACCGGGGAGCTGTTTTTT
CASRLDTGELFF
>-|-|TRBV30|TRBJ2-7
TGTGCCTGGGACGGCCCGGCGATCGAGCAGTACTTC
CAWDGPAIEQYF